This T cell receptor (beta chain) was identified in a study of blood T cell repertoires in COVID-19. Study-level background: Samples representing acute and convalescent COVID-19 were sourced from the United States, Italy and Spain. Sources were T cells, B-cell-depleted T cells, or PBMCs; the material itself was cDNA or gDNA.

In the original analysis: Estimates of nucleated cell counts were drawn from the amplification of reference gene primers. Here immunoSEQ multiplex PCR was the method, and the copy in TCRdb shows in-frame clones only, minus some. D and trimming come from the DNA, and the V and J calls and clone size come from that table. The sample carries about 82,000 clones, around four fifths recorded once. The germline V and J ends were trimmed by 4 bases and 3 bases, with 10 bases remaining between them. Germline values: CDR1 SNHLY, CDR2 FYNNEI. The CDR3 has 14 amino acids. This clone was detected only a few times.

This chain joins TRBV2 and TRBJ1-5; D is unresolved. The receptor comes from a man aged 80 or over with active or convalescent COVID-19. The sequencing input was peripheral blood. The DNA for the CDR3 is TGTGCCAGCAGTGGTGAGGGCTACAATCAGCCCCAGCATTTT. This encodes CASSGEGYNQPQHF.